One and the same sample provided the 2 T cell receptor beta chains below, sequenced in a study of shared clonotypes between healthy human individuals. Clones were read by immunoSEQ multiplex PCR, and TCRdb kept only the in-frame ones, dropping some. The table lists 950,000 to 1,300,000 clones, roughly 80% of them singletons. Sequences were obtained from memory CD4+ T cells sorted from blood. The subset here: CD45RA-negative fraction. The receptors derive from a man younger than 30 in good health.

This clone was detected only a few times. The rearrangement links TRBV28 to TRBJ2-2; 7 bases are shared with TRBD1. The CDR3 covers 17 residues. CDR1 and CDR2 (germline): MDHEN, SYDVKM. V shed 5 bases, J shed 1 base, and the junction held 10 bases outside the gene matches. This chain's CDR3 is CASSVTLGQLNTGELFF. In DNA, the CDR3 is TGTGCCAGCAGTGTGACCCTGGGACAGCTGAACACCGGGGAGCTGTTTTTT.

The rearrangement links TRBV2 to TRBJ1-1; D uncertain. From germline, CDR1 is SNHLY and CDR2 FYNNEI. V lost 3 bases, J lost 9 bases, and 14 bases lay in between. This CDR3 has 13 residues. CDR3 DNA sequence: TGTGCCAGCAGTGATAATGGACGGCTTCAAGCTTTCTTT. The encoded protein is CASSDNGRLQAFF.